The entry below describes one T cell receptor beta chain. What it binds is not known. Libraries of TRB cDNA were made by 5' RACE and carried UMIs. TCRdb reprocessed the 5' RACE reads, keeping one entry per CDR3 protein, no DNA. This table lists 90,000 to 150,000 distinct CDR3 sequences. Per the germline V gene, CDR1 is SGHRS and CDR2 is YFSETQ. The CDR3 contains 14 residues. CD45RO-CCR7+CD27+CD95- expression identified naive CD8+ T cells. This sample is part of a study of CXCR3-negative and CXCR3-positive naive CD8 T cells. Study findings and constraints: Against CXCR3-negative naive cells, CXCR3-positive naive cells showed more hydrophobic TRB CDR3s. Naive subsets had comparable surface CD5, so TRB CDR3 properties gauged TCR strength.

This sequence joins TRBV5-1 and TRBJ1-2; TCRdb returns TRBD1, unconfirmable since there is no DNA. The origin of this receptor is a human donor in good health. Some clones in this sample may be carry-over from other donors' samples. Sequenced: naive CXCR3+ CD8+ T cells from blood. Subset meaning: CD45RO-CCR7+CD27+CD95- naive CD8+ T cells expressing CXCR3 (TNR3+). This CDR3 reads CASSFPGDEYGYTF.